These T cell receptor beta chains were read from a single sample in a study of blood T cell repertoires in COVID-19. Method: immunoSEQ multiplex PCR; TCRdb's copy keeps in-frame clones and lacks some. The repertoire includes about 38,000 clones, approximately 69% of them detected once, and roughly a tenth sits in the top ten. Sequencing was performed on peripheral blood. Receptor source: a man between 65 and 85 years old with COVID-19, enrolled during active disease. CDR3s include the opening cysteine and the closing phenylalanine or tryptophan. A D gene is named only where the DNA matches it firmly. The listing skips clone size in some rows; elsewhere it reads once, few, many or a size class.

size: NA; D: TRBD1; J: TRBJ2-1; V: TRBV18; DNA: TGTGCCAGCTCACCAGTCCAGGGGGCTTACAATGAGCAGTTCTTC; CDR3: CASSPVQGAYNEQFF
size: NA; D: TRBD1; J: TRBJ1-5; V: TRBV18; DNA: TGTGCCAGCAGCCTGACAGGGGGGAGCAATCAGCCCCAGCATTTT; CDR3: CASSLTGGSNQPQHF
size: NA; D: NA; J: TRBJ2-3; V: TRBV27; DNA: TGTGCCAGCAGTCCACGGACTAGCACAGATACGCAGTATTTT; CDR3: CASSPRTSTDTQYF
size: NA; D: NA; J: TRBJ2-2; V: TRBV7-8; DNA: TGTGCCAGCAGCTTAGAGCGGTTGAACACCGGGGAGCTGTTTTTT; CDR3: CASSLERLNTGELFF
size: few; D: TRBD2; J: TRBJ2-1; V: TRBV7-9; DNA: TGTGCCAGCAGCACCACTAGCGGGGGGAACAATGAGCAGTTCTTC; CDR3: CASSTTSGGNNEQFF
size: NA; D: TRBD2; J: TRBJ2-2; V: TRBV11-2; DNA: TGTGCCAGCAGCCCCACGATCAGCGGGAGAGGGGCCGGGGAGCTGTTTTTT; CDR3: CASSPTISGRGAGELFF
size: NA; D: TRBD1; J: TRBJ2-6; V: TRBV5-1; DNA: TGCGCCAGCAGCTTGGAGGCAGGGGGCTCCGGGGCCAACGTCCTGACTTTC; CDR3: CASSLEAGGSGANVLTF
size: NA; D: TRBD1; J: TRBJ2-7; V: TRBV7-8; DNA: TGTGCCAGCAGCTTAGCGGCAGGGGCAGGGGGCTTCTCCTACGAGCAGTACTTC; CDR3: CASSLAAGAGGFSYEQYF
size: NA; D: TRBD2; J: TRBJ2-7; V: TRBV7-2; DNA: TGTGCCAGCAGCTTAGGTTCAGCGGGAGGTAACGAGCAGTACTTC; CDR3: CASSLGSAGGNEQYF
size: NA; D: NA; J: TRBJ2-3; V: TRBV5-4; DNA: TGTGCCAGCAGCTTGGAGGCTAGCCAGGCAGATACGCAGTATTTT; CDR3: CASSLEASQADTQYF
size: NA; D: TRBD1; J: TRBJ1-2; V: TRBV27; DNA: TGTGCCAGCAGTGTCACGACAGGGGGGAGAGATGGCTACACCTTC; CDR3: CASSVTTGGRDGYTF
size: NA; D: NA; J: TRBJ2-1; V: TRBV28; DNA: TGTGCCAGCAGTTTAGAACAGGCCTACAATGAGCAGTTCTTC; CDR3: CASSLEQAYNEQFF
size: NA; D: TRBD1; J: TRBJ2-7; V: TRBV6-5; DNA: TGTGCCAGCAGTTATTCGGAGACAGGGGGAGCCTACGAGCAGTACTTC; CDR3: CASSYSETGGAYEQYF
size: NA; D: TRBD1; J: TRBJ1-5; V: TRBV19; DNA: TGTGCCAGTAGTACCCTGGACAGGGAAAATCAGCCCCAGCATTTT; CDR3: CASSTLDRENQPQHF
size: many; D: NA; J: TRBJ1-5; V: TRBV27; DNA: TGTGCCAGCAGCCCAGGGCTTTCCAATCAGCCCCAGCATTTT; CDR3: CASSPGLSNQPQHF
size: NA; D: NA; J: TRBJ1-2; V: TRBV3-1/TRBV3-2; DNA: TGTGCCAGCAGCCAAGAATTCAGGCAGGCGAACTATGGCTACACCTTC; CDR3: CASSQEFRQANYGYTF
size: NA; D: NA; J: TRBJ2-7; V: TRBV5-1; DNA: TGCGCCAGCAAAGGTTCAAGGGGTACCTACGAGCAGTACTTC; CDR3: CASKGSRGTYEQYF
size: NA; D: TRBD2; J: TRBJ2-1; V: TRBV27; DNA: TGTGCCAGCGCGGCCGGGCGGGAGACCTACAATGAGCAGTTCTTC; CDR3: CASAAGRETYNEQFF
size: NA; D: NA; J: TRBJ1-5; V: TRBV28; DNA: TGTGCCAGCAGTTTGCCCCGCAGTGCCCAGCCCCAGCATTTT; CDR3: CASSLPRSAQPQHF
size: NA; D: NA; J: TRBJ1-1; V: TRBV12-3/TRBV12-4; DNA: TGTGCCAGCCGCCCAGTGAACACTGAAGCTTTCTTT; CDR3: CASRPVNTEAFF
size: NA; D: TRBD1; J: TRBJ1-1; V: TRBV6-5; DNA: TGTGCCAGCAGCACAGGGGGCAGGACTGAAGCTTTCTTT; CDR3: CASSTGGRTEAFF
size: NA; D: NA; J: TRBJ1-3; V: TRBV30; DNA: TGTGCCTGGAGTGCCGACGCGGCCGGAAACACCATATATTTT; CDR3: CAWSADAAGNTIYF
size: NA; D: NA; J: TRBJ2-1; V: TRBV4-3; DNA: TGCGCCAGCAGCCAAGAAGTCTGGCAGTATACCAATGAGCAGTTCTTC; CDR3: CASSQEVWQYTNEQFF
size: once; D: NA; J: TRBJ1-1; V: TRBV5-1; DNA: TGCGCCAGCAGCTTGGCGGGGGACCACACTGAAGCTTTCTTT; CDR3: CASSLAGDHTEAFF
size: NA; D: TRBD2; J: TRBJ2-5; V: TRBV4-1; DNA: TGCGCCAGCAGCCAAGTCCTAGTCGGGGGGGAGACCCAGTACTTC; CDR3: CASSQVLVGGETQYF
size: NA; D: NA; J: TRBJ1-6; V: TRBV19; DNA: TGTGCCAGTAGCCAGGTCGGAAATTCACCCCTCCACTTT; CDR3: CASSQVGNSPLHF
size: NA; D: NA; J: TRBJ1-1; V: TRBV5-1; DNA: TGCGCCAGCAGCTTGACTGGGCAGGCGGGGACTGAAGCTTTCTTT; CDR3: CASSLTGQAGTEAFF
size: NA; D: TRBD1; J: TRBJ1-2; V: TRBV5-6; DNA: TGTGCCAGCAGCTGGGGGACAGGATCGTTCGGCTACACCTTC; CDR3: CASSWGTGSFGYTF
size: NA; D: TRBD1; J: TRBJ1-5; V: TRBV6-6; DNA: TGTGCCAGCAGTTGGGGACAGGGCAATCAGCCCCAGCATTTT; CDR3: CASSWGQGNQPQHF
size: NA; D: NA; J: TRBJ2-1; V: TRBV28; DNA: TGTGCCAGCAGTTTGATCGGCGGGGGCACCTACAATGAGCAGTTCTTC; CDR3: CASSLIGGGTYNEQFF
size: few; D: NA; J: TRBJ2-7; V: TRBV4-1; DNA: TGCGCCAGCAGCCACTGGTACCGGGGGGAGCAGTACTTC; CDR3: CASSHWYRGEQYF
size: once; D: TRBD2; J: TRBJ2-2; V: TRBV5-1; DNA: TGCGCCAGCAGGAGGGAGGGACTTTCCACCGGGGAGCTGTTTTTT; CDR3: CASRREGLSTGELFF
size: NA; D: NA; J: TRBJ1-2; V: TRBV28; DNA: TGTGCCAGCAGTTATACAGGGTGGCCTAGTGGCTACACCTTC; CDR3: CASSYTGWPSGYTF
size: NA; D: NA; J: TRBJ1-5; V: TRBV4-3; DNA: TGCGCCAGCAGCCAAGATGGGGAGAGCGGTCAGCCCCAGCATTTT; CDR3: CASSQDGESGQPQHF
size: few; D: TRBD2; J: TRBJ2-7; V: TRBV7-2; DNA: TGTGCCAGCAGCTTACTCCTAGCGGGCTACGGCGAGCAGTACTTC; CDR3: CASSLLLAGYGEQYF
size: NA; D: TRBD2; J: TRBJ2-2; V: TRBV30; DNA: TGTGCCTGGAGTGGGACTAGCGGTTCCAACACCGGGGAGCTGTTTTTT; CDR3: CAWSGTSGSNTGELFF
size: NA; D: TRBD1; J: TRBJ1-5; V: TRBV28; DNA: TGTGCCAGCAGTTACCTACAGGGGGCAGGTGGACAGCCCCAGCATTTT; CDR3: CASSYLQGAGGQPQHF
size: NA; D: NA; J: TRBJ1-2; V: TRBV11-2; DNA: TGTGCCAGCAGCCAGGGACAAAACTATGGCTACACCTTC; CDR3: CASSQGQNYGYTF
size: NA; D: NA; J: TRBJ1-5; V: TRBV5-1; DNA: TGCGCCAGCAGCTTGAAGGGTGGGGGGAATCAGCCCCAGCATTTT; CDR3: CASSLKGGGNQPQHF
size: NA; D: NA; J: TRBJ1-1; V: TRBV5-1; DNA: TGCGCCAGCAGCTTTGCGGGGGGGAACACTGAAGCTTTCTTT; CDR3: CASSFAGGNTEAFF
size: few; D: TRBD2; J: TRBJ2-1; V: TRBV4-1; DNA: TGCGCCAGCAGTTCCGGGACTAGCGGATACAATGAGCAGTTCTTC; CDR3: CASSSGTSGYNEQFF
size: NA; D: NA; J: TRBJ2-7; V: TRBV6-6; DNA: TGTGCCAGCTCCCGAGGGAGCTACGAGCAGTACTTC; CDR3: CASSRGSYEQYF
size: few; D: NA; J: TRBJ2-1; V: TRBV2; DNA: TGTGCCAGCAGTGAAGCGAGTCGCCTGATATCCTACAATGAGCAGTTCTTC; CDR3: CASSEASRLISYNEQFF
size: few; D: TRBD1; J: TRBJ1-5; V: TRBV2; DNA: TGTGCCAGCAGTGTGGACAGGGGATCTGGGCCCCAGCATTTT; CDR3: CASSVDRGSGPQHF
size: NA; D: NA; J: TRBJ2-7; V: TRBV30; DNA: TGTGCCTGGAAGGGGAACCCAGTCAAGCAGTACTTC; CDR3: CAWKGNPVKQYF